Listed below are T cell receptor beta chains from one sample, sequenced in a study of blood T cell repertoires in COVID-19. Clones were read by immunoSEQ multiplex PCR, and TCRdb kept only the in-frame ones, dropping some. This table has hundreds of thousands of clones, about 87% appearing once. The specimen was peripheral blood. The source of these receptors is a woman in her 70s with COVID-19, enrolled during active disease. Both conserved end residues are part of each CDR3. Fields, in order: V gene, D gene, J gene, clone size, CDR3 protein, CDR3 DNA. A D gene is named only where the DNA matches it firmly. Part of the rows lack a size; the others show once, few, many or a class for expanded clones.

V: TRBV7-6; D: .; J: TRBJ1-1; size: .; CDR3: CASSLEFMNTEAFF; DNA: TGTGCCAGCAGCTTAGAATTCATGAACACTGAAGCTTTCTTT
V: TRBV28; D: .; J: TRBJ1-5; size: .; CDR3: CASRSQNQPQHF; DNA: TGTGCCAGCAGATCTCAGAATCAGCCCCAGCATTTT
V: TRBV12-5; D: TRBD1; J: TRBJ2-2; size: .; CDR3: CAGAPGQGGRNTGELFF; DNA: TGTGCTGGTGCACCGGGACAGGGCGGTAGGAACACCGGGGAGCTGTTTTTT
V: TRBV9; D: TRBD1; J: TRBJ2-3; size: .; CDR3: CASKTGNDADTQYF; DNA: TGTGCCAGTAAGACAGGGAATGATGCAGATACGCAGTATTTT
V: TRBV7-2; D: .; J: TRBJ1-2; size: .; CDR3: CASRPDWSGYTF; DNA: TGTGCCAGCAGACCTGACTGGAGCGGCTACACCTTC
V: TRBV25-1; D: TRBD1; J: TRBJ1-4; size: .; CDR3: CASSEYGTGGVEKLFF; DNA: TGTGCCAGCAGTGAATACGGCACAGGGGGCGTTGAAAAACTGTTTTTT
V: TRBV3-1/TRBV3-2; D: .; J: TRBJ2-5; size: .; CDR3: CASSRVLGGRARETQYF; DNA: TGTGCCAGCAGCCGCGTCCTAGGGGGTAGGGCCCGGGAGACCCAGTACTTC
V: TRBV6-2/TRBV6-3; D: TRBD1; J: TRBJ1-5; size: .; CDR3: CASSRDLQGLQPQHF; DNA: TGTGCCAGCAGTCGCGATTTACAGGGGTTACAGCCCCAGCATTTT
V: TRBV30; D: TRBD1; J: TRBJ1-4; size: .; CDR3: CAWSIAGTVGEKLFF; DNA: TGTGCCTGGAGTATCGCCGGGACAGTCGGGGAAAAACTGTTTTTT
V: TRBV4-2; D: TRBD2; J: TRBJ2-2; size: .; CDR3: CASSQGSLAANTGELFF; DNA: TGTGCCAGCAGCCAAGGTTCGCTAGCGGCGAACACCGGGGAGCTGTTTTTT
V: TRBV6-5; D: .; J: TRBJ1-4; size: .; CDR3: CASSYSRAGGNEKLFF; DNA: TGTGCCAGCAGTTACTCCAGGGCCGGGGGTAATGAAAAACTGTTTTTT
V: TRBV6-1; D: .; J: TRBJ1-2; size: .; CDR3: CASSEDRVYGYTF; DNA: TGTGCCAGCAGTGAGGACAGAGTCTATGGCTACACCTTC
V: TRBV28; D: TRBD1; J: TRBJ1-1; size: .; CDR3: CASSLGTGGAFF; DNA: TGTGCCAGCAGTTTAGGGACAGGAGGAGCTTTCTTT
V: TRBV18; D: TRBD2; J: TRBJ2-1; size: .; CDR3: CASSTGLAAYNEQFF; DNA: TGTGCCAGCTCAACGGGACTAGCGGCCTACAATGAGCAGTTCTTC
V: TRBV11-2; D: .; J: TRBJ2-5; size: .; CDR3: CASSIWRGATQETQYF; DNA: TGTGCCAGCAGTATTTGGAGGGGTGCCACCCAAGAGACCCAGTACTTC
V: TRBV6-1; D: TRBD2; J: TRBJ2-5; size: once; CDR3: CASSEALHGRGSETQYF; DNA: TGTGCCAGCAGTGAAGCGCTTCACGGGAGGGGCTCTGAGACCCAGTACTTC